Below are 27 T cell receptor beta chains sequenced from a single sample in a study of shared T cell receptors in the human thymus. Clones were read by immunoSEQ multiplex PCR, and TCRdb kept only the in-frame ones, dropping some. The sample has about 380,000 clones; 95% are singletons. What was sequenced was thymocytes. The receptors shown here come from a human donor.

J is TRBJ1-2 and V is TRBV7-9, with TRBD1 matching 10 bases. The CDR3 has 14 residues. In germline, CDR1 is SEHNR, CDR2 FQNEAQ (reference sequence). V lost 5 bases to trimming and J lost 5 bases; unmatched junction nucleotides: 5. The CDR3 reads CASSPTGGGYGYTF. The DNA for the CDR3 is TGTGCCAGCAGCCCGACAGGGGGCGGGTATGGCTACACCTTC.

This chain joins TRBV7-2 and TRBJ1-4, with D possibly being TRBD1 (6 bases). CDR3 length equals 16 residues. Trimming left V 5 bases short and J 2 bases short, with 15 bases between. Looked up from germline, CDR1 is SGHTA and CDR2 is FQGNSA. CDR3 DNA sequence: TGTGCCAGCAGCCCCAGGGGTTGGGTCACTAATGAAAAACTGTTTTTT. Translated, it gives CASSPRGWVTNEKLFF.

The CDR3 DNA reads as TGTGCCATCAGTGAGTCCCGTAGGACAGGGGGCGGAGAGCAGTACTTC. This encodes CAISESRRTGGGEQYF. The chain uses TRBV10-3 and TRBJ2-7; 11 nucleotides agree with TRBD1. The CDR3 spans 16 residues. Trimming at V came to 0 bases and at J to 7 bases, leaving 8 bases not matched to a gene. From germline, CDR1 is ENHRY and CDR2 SYGVKD.

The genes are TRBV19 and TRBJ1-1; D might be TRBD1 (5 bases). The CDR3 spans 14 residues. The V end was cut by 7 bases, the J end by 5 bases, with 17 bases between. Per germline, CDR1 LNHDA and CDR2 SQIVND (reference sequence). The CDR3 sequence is CASIARAGLTEAFF. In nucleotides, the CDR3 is TGTGCCAGTATAGCTCGGGCAGGGTTGACTGAAGCTTTCTTT. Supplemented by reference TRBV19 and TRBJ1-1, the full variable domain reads DGGITQSPKYLFRKEGQNVTLSCEQNLNHDAMYWYRQDPGQGLRLIYYSQIVNDFQKGDIAEGYSVSREKKESFPLTVTSAQKNPTAFYLCASIARAGLTEAFFGQGTRLTVV.

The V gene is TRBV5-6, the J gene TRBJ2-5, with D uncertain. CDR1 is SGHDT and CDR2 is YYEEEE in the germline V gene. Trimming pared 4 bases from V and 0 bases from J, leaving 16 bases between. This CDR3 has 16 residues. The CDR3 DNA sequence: TGTGCCAGCAGCGTAGGCGCAAGGTGGTACCAAGAGACCCAGTACTTC. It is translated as CASSVGARWYQETQYF.

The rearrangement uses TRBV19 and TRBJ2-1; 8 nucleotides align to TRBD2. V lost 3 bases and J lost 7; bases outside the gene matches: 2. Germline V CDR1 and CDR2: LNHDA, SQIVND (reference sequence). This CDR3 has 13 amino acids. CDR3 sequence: CASSISGSNEQFF. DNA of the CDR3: TGTGCCAGTAGTATCAGCGGGAGTAATGAGCAGTTCTTC.

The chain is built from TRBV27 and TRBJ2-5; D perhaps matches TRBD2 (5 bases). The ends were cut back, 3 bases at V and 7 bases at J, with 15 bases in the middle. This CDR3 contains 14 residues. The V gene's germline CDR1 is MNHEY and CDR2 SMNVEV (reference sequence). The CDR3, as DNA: TGTGCCAGCAGTTTGAGGGCAGCAGAAGGGACCCAGTACTTC. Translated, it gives CASSLRAAEGTQYF.

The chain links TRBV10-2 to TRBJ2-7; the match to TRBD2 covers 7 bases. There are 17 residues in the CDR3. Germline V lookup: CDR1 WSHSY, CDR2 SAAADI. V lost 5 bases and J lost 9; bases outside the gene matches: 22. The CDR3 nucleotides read TGCGCCAGCAGTCCCCCAGCGCGGGAGTGTCCCTCGACGCCGCAGTACTTC. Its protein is CASSPPARECPSTPQYF.

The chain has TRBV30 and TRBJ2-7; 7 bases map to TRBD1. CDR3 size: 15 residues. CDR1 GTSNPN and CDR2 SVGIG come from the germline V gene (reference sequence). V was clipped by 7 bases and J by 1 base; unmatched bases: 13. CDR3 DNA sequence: TGTGCCTCGCGATACTTGACAGGGCTATCCTACGAGCAGTACTTC. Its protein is CASRYLTGLSYEQYF.

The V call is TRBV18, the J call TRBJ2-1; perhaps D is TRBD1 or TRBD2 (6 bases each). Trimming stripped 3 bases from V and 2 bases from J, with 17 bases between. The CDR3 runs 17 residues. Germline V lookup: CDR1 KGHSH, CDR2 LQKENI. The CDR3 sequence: CASSPLKGGLTYNEQFF. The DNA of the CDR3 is TGTGCCAGCTCACCCCTTAAGGGGGGACTCACCTACAATGAGCAGTTCTTC.

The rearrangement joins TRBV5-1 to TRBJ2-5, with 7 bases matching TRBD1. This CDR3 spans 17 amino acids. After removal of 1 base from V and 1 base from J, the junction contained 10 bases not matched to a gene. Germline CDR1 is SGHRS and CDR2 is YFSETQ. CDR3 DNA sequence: TGCGCCAGCAGCTTGAGTGTCACAGGGGATCCCCAAGAGACCCAGTACTTC. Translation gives CASSLSVTGDPQETQYF.

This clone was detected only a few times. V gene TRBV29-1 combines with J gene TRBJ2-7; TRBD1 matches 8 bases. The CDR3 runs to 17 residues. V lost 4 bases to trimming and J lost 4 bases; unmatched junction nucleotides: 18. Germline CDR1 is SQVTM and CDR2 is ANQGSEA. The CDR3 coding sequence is TGCAGCGTTGGGATAGGCAGAGAGAGACAGGGGTCATACGAGCAGTACTTC. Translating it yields CSVGIGRERQGSYEQYF.

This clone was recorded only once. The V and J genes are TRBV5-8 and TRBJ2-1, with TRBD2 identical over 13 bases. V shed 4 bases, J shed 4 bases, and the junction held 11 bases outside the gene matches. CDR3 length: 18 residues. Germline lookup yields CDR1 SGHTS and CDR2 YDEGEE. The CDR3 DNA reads TGTGCCAGCAGCAAGGGGACTAGCGGGGTGAACCAATACAATGAGCAGTTCTTC. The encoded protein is CASSKGTSGVNQYNEQFF.

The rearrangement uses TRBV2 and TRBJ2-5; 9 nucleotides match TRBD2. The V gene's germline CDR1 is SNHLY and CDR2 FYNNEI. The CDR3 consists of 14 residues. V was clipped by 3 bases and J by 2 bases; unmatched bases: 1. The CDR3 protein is CASSELAGQETQYF. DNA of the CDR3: TGTGCCAGCAGTGAGCTAGCGGGGCAAGAGACCCAGTACTTC.

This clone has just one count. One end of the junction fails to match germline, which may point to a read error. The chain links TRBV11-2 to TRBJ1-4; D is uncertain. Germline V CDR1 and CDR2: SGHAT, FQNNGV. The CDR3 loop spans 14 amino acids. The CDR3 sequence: CASSLGRINEKLFF. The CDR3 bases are TGTGCCAGCAGTTTAGGACGGATTAATGAAAAACTGTTTTTT.

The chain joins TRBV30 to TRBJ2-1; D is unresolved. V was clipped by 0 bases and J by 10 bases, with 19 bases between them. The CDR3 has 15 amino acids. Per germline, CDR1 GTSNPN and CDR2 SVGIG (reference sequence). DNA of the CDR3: TGTGCCTGGAGTGTACGAGAAGGGTGGGAAGAGGAGCAGTTCTTC. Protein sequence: CAWSVREGWEEEQFF.

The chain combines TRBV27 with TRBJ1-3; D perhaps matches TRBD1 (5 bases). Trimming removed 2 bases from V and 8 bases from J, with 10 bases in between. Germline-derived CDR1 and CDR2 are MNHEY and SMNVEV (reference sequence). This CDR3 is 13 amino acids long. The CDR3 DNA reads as TGTGCCAGCAGTTTAATCCGAGGGGACACCATATATTTT. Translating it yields CASSLIRGDTIYF.

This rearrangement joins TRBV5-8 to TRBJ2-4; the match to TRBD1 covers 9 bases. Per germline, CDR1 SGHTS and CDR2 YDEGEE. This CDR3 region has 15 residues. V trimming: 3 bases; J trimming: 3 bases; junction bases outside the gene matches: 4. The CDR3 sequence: CASSSDRGGKNIQYF. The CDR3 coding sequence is TGTGCCAGCAGCTCGGACAGGGGAGGCAAAAACATTCAGTACTTC.

The CDR3 region is CASSELGQEYEAFF. DNA of the CDR3: TGTGCCAGCAGTGAATTGGGACAGGAATACGAAGCTTTCTTT. The V call is TRBV25-1, the J call TRBJ1-1; 8 bases are shared with TRBD1. The CDR3 runs to 14 residues. V was pared by 1 base and J by 8 bases, with 6 bases of the junction left unmatched. Germline loops: CDR1 MGHDK, CDR2 SYGVNS.

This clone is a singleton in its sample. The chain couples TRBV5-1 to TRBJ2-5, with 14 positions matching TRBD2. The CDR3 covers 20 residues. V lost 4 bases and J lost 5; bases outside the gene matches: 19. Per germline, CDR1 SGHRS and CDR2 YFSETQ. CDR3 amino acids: CASSPHGGTSGSMVVETQYF. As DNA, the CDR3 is TGCGCCAGCAGCCCCCACGGTGGGACTAGCGGGAGCATGGTCGTGGAGACCCAGTACTTC.

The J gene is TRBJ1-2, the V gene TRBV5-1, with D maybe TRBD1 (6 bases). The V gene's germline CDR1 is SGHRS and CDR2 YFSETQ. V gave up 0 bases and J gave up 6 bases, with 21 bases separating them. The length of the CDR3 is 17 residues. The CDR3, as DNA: TGCGCCAGCAGCTTGGACCGCACCGGGACAAGGGGGAATGGCTACACCTTC. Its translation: CASSLDRTGTRGNGYTF.

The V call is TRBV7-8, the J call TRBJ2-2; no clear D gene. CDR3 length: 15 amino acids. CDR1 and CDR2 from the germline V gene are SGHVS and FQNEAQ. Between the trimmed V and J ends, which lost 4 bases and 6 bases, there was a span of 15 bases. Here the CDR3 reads CASSWSPPPSGELFF. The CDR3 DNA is TGTGCCAGCAGCTGGTCCCCTCCCCCCTCCGGGGAGCTGTTTTTT.

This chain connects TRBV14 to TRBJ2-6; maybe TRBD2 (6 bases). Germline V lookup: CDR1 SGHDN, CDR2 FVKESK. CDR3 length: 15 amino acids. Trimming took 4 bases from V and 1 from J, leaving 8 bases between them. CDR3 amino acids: CASSPGTSGANVLTF. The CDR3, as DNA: TGTGCCAGCAGCCCTGGGACTTCTGGGGCCAACGTCCTGACTTTC. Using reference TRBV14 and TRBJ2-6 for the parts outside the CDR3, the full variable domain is EAGVTQFPSHSVIEKGQTVTLRCDPISGHDNLYWYRRVMGKEIKFLLHFVKESKQDESGMPNNRFLAERTGGTYSTLKVQPAELEDSGVYFCASSPGTSGANVLTFGAGSRLTVL.

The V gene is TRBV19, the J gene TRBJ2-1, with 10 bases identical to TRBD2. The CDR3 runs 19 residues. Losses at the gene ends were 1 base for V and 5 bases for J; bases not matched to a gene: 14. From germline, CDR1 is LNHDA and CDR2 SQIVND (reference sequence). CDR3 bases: TGTGCCAGTAGTATAGGGCACAGGGTAGGCCTAGCGGGAGACAATGAGCAGTTCTTC. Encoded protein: CASSIGHRVGLAGDNEQFF.

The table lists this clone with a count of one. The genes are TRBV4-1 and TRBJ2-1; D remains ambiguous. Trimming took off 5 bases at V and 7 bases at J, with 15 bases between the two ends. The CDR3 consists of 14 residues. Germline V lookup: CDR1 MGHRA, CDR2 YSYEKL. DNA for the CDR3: TGCGCCAGCAGCTCGAGGATTAAAGCGAATGAGCAGTTCTTC. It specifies CASSSRIKANEQFF.

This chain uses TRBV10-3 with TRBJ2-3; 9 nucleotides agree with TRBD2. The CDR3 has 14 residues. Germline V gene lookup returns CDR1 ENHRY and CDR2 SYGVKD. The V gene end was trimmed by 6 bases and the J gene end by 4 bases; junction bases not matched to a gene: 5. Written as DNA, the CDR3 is TGTGCCATCAGAGTAGCGGGAGAGGCAGATACGCAGTATTTT. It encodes CAIRVAGEADTQYF.

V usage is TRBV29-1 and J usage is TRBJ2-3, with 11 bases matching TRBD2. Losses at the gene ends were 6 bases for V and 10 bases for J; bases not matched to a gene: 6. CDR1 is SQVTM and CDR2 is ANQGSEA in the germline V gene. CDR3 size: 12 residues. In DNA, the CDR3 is TGCAGCGTGCTTAGCGGGAGGGCCCCGCAGTATTTT. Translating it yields CSVLSGRAPQYF.